A selection of T cell receptor beta chains follows, all from one sample in a study of blood T cell repertoires in COVID-19. Profiling relied on immunoSEQ multiplex PCR, and the TCRdb table lists in-frame clones only, not all of them. The repertoire holds approximately 70,000 clones, with approximately 79% as singletons. Sequencing was done on a sample of peripheral blood. The receptors come from a man aged 55 to 70 with active or convalescent COVID-19. CDR3s include the opening cysteine and the closing phenylalanine or tryptophan. Fields, in order: clone size, J gene, V gene, D gene, CDR3 protein, CDR3 DNA. A D gene is named only where the DNA matches it firmly. Part of the rows lack a size; the others show once, few, many or a class for expanded clones.

- | TRBJ2-5 | TRBV3-1/TRBV3-2 | - | CASSLWTAQETQYF | TGTGCCAGCAGCCTCTGGACAGCCCAAGAGACCCAGTACTTC
- | TRBJ2-1 | TRBV19 | TRBD1 | CASSILTGVSEQFF | TGTGCCAGTAGTATCCTGACAGGGGTGAGTGAGCAGTTCTTC
few | TRBJ1-4 | TRBV5-1 | TRBD1 | CASSLVGTVNEKLFF | TGCGCCAGCAGCTTGGTTGGGACAGTTAATGAAAAACTGTTTTTT
- | TRBJ2-7 | TRBV6-2/TRBV6-3 | TRBD2 | CASSLEVGAGGTYEQYF | TGTGCCAGCAGCCTCGAGGTGGGAGCGGGGGGAACCTACGAGCAGTACTTC
few | TRBJ2-3 | TRBV5-6 | TRBD2 | CASSLRRGDTDTQYF | TGTGCCAGCAGCTTAAGGCGGGGGGACACAGATACGCAGTATTTT
- | TRBJ1-5 | TRBV14 | TRBD1 | CASSQGTGRGQPQHF | TGTGCCAGCAGCCAAGGGACAGGCCGCGGGCAGCCCCAGCATTTT
- | TRBJ2-7 | TRBV4-1 | - | CASSQGSGSYEQYF | TGCGCCAGCAGCCAAGGTTCCGGCTCCTACGAGCAGTACTTC
- | TRBJ1-1 | TRBV19 | - | CASSDRQANTEAFF | TGTGCCAGTAGTGACAGACAGGCGAACACTGAAGCTTTCTTT
- | TRBJ1-2 | TRBV7-5 | - | CVRSQGYGYTF | TGTGTCAGAAGCCAGGGGTATGGCTACACCTTC
- | TRBJ2-5 | TRBV7-9 | TRBD1 | CASSSTGVETQYF | TGTGCCAGCAGCTCCACAGGGGTTGAGACCCAGTACTTC
- | TRBJ1-4 | TRBV11-2 | - | CASSPTGYGEKLFF | TGTGCCAGCAGCCCCACAGGGTATGGTGAAAAACTGTTTTTT
- | TRBJ1-2 | TRBV27 | TRBD1 | CASNKGTGGGYTF | TGTGCCAGCAACAAGGGGACAGGGGGCGGCTACACCTTC
- | TRBJ1-6 | TRBV7-9 | - | CASSLTGGRDSPLHF | TGTGCCAGCAGCTTAACGGGGGGTAGAGATTCACCCCTCCACTTT
many | TRBJ2-1 | TRBV11-2 | TRBD1 | CASSLMGQDDNEQFF | TGTGCCAGCAGCTTAATGGGACAGGATGACAATGAGCAGTTCTTC
few | TRBJ1-4 | TRBV19 | TRBD1 | CASSIAAGGEKLFF | TGTGCCAGTAGTATAGCCGCAGGGGGTGAAAAACTGTTTTTT
- | TRBJ1-2 | TRBV7-2 | - | CASSLEQGEGYGYTF | TGTGCCAGCAGCTTGGAACAGGGTGAGGGATATGGCTACACCTTC
- | TRBJ1-2 | TRBV5-1 | TRBD1 | CASSPTPTGGYGYTF | TGCGCCAGCAGCCCCACTCCGACAGGGGGCTATGGCTACACCTTC
once | TRBJ1-2 | TRBV18 | - | CASSLTTQDGYTF | TGTGCCAGCTCCCTGACAACTCAGGATGGCTACACCTTC
- | TRBJ2-5 | TRBV3-1/TRBV3-2 | TRBD2 | CASSPRTSGGETQYF | TGTGCCAGCAGCCCTAGGACTAGCGGGGGTGAGACCCAGTACTTC
- | TRBJ2-3 | TRBV5-1 | - | CASSLDSRTDTQYF | TGCGCCAGCAGCTTGGACAGCCGCACAGATACGCAGTATTTT
- | TRBJ1-1 | TRBV28 | TRBD1 | CASSLGDRVKAFF | TGTGCCAGCAGTTTAGGGGACAGGGTGAAGGCTTTCTTT
- | TRBJ1-1 | TRBV5-1 | - | CASSTLQGSEAFF | TGCGCCAGCAGCACATTACAGGGATCTGAAGCTTTCTTT
- | TRBJ2-7 | TRBV15 | TRBD1 | CATSRDTRDRVYEQYF | TGTGCCACCAGCAGAGATACTCGGGACAGGGTTTACGAGCAGTACTTC
- | TRBJ1-5 | TRBV19 | - | CASGSMDQPQHF | TGTGCCAGTGGTTCTATGGATCAGCCCCAGCATTTT
few | TRBJ2-5 | TRBV5-1 | TRBD2 | CASSLGGGETQYF | TGCGCCAGCAGCTTGGGGGGAGGGGAGACCCAGTACTTC
- | TRBJ1-2 | TRBV10-3 | - | CAISGGGGGYTF | TGTGCCATCAGTGGAGGGGGTGGCGGCTACACCTTC
- | TRBJ1-5 | TRBV7-7 | - | CASSLDAGQPQHF | TGTGCCAGCAGCTTGGATGCAGGTCAGCCCCAGCATTTT
- | TRBJ1-2 | TRBV10-1 | TRBD1 | CASSDRDSNGNYGYTF | TGCGCCAGCAGTGACAGGGACAGCAACGGAAACTATGGCTACACCTTC
- | TRBJ2-7 | TRBV5-5 | TRBD1 | CASSLAGTGVLEQYF | TGTGCCAGCAGCTTGGCGGGGACAGGGGTTTTGGAGCAGTACTTC
- | TRBJ1-6 | TRBV3-1/TRBV3-2 | - | CASSQESYGRGINSPLHF | TGTGCCAGCAGCCAAGAATCCTACGGACGGGGTATTAATTCACCCCTCCACTTT
few | TRBJ1-6 | TRBV4-1 | TRBD1 | CASSQGDSVVYNSPLHF | TGCGCCAGCAGCCAAGGGGACAGCGTAGTTTATAATTCACCCCTCCACTTT
few | TRBJ1-2 | TRBV7-2 | - | CASSYNPGQGGYTF | TGTGCCAGCAGCTATAACCCAGGCCAGGGGGGCTACACCTTC
- | TRBJ2-7 | TRBV18 | TRBD1 | CASSPIAVGQALSYEQYF | TGTGCCAGCTCACCTATAGCAGTCGGACAGGCCTTATCCTACGAGCAGTACTTC
- | TRBJ1-1 | TRBV7-9 | - | CASSSGMDTEAFF | TGTGCCAGCAGTTCAGGGATGGACACTGAAGCTTTCTTT
- | TRBJ1-4 | TRBV13 | - | CASRERGRDNEKLFF | TGTGCCAGCCGCGAACGAGGCAGGGATAATGAAAAACTGTTTTTT
- | TRBJ2-5 | TRBV3-1/TRBV3-2 | TRBD1 | CASSQNTGTGGRETQYF | TGTGCCAGCAGCCAAAACACCGGGACAGGGGGCCGGGAGACCCAGTACTTC
- | TRBJ1-4 | TRBV5-1 | TRBD1 | CASSLETGMEGNEKLFF | TGCGCCAGCAGCTTGGAGACAGGGATGGAGGGTAATGAAAAACTGTTTTTT
- | TRBJ2-5 | TRBV2 | TRBD2 | CASSDLAGHQETQYF | TGTGCCAGCAGTGATTTAGCGGGGCACCAAGAGACCCAGTACTTC
once | TRBJ1-6 | TRBV5-4 | - | CASSLGGLLAYNSPLHF | TGTGCCAGCAGCTTGGGGGGGCTCTTGGCCTATAATTCACCCCTCCACTTT
- | TRBJ2-3 | TRBV24-1 | - | CATSEYGGRGDTQYF | TGTGCCACCAGTGAATACGGGGGGCGGGGGGATACGCAGTATTTT
- | TRBJ2-5 | TRBV5-1 | TRBD1 | CASSLQGAGETQYF | TGCGCCAGCAGCTTGCAGGGGGCTGGGGAGACCCAGTACTTC
- | TRBJ1-1 | TRBV7-2 | - | CASSRQRSEAFF | TGTGCCAGCAGCCGACAACGGTCTGAAGCTTTCTTT
- | TRBJ1-2 | TRBV10-3 | TRBD1 | CAIRGDRGGQGYTF | TGTGCCATCAGGGGGGACAGGGGAGGACAAGGCTACACCTTC
- | TRBJ2-3 | TRBV7-9 | - | CASSLRGAGDTQYF | TGTGCCAGCAGCTTACGGGGGGCCGGGGATACGCAGTATTTT
- | TRBJ2-6 | TRBV4-1 | TRBD1 | CASSQDDTGQFSGANVLTF | TGCGCCAGCAGCCAAGATGATACGGGACAGTTCTCTGGGGCCAACGTCCTGACTTTC